This T cell receptor (beta chain) was found in a study of blood T cell repertoires in COVID-19. The protocol was immunoSEQ multiplex PCR, while the TCRdb copy is restricted to in-frame clones and leaves out a portion. The sample shows approximately 76,000 clones, 90% to 95% of them seen only once. Sequencing used peripheral blood. The sequence derives from a human donor in a cohort sampled during active COVID-19.

Written as DNA, the CDR3 is TGTGCCAGCATACAGGTGGACGTAGAAGCTTTCTTT. Protein sequence: CASIQVDVEAFF. The chain links TRBV19 to TRBJ1-1; perhaps TRBD1 as D (5 bases). Looked up from germline, CDR1 is LNHDA and CDR2 is SQIVND (reference sequence). The CDR3 totals 12 residues. Trimming stripped 9 bases from V and 8 bases from J, with 16 bases between.